The rows below give T cell receptor beta chains drawn from one sample of a study of beta chain features in type 1 diabetes. The protocol was immunoSEQ multiplex PCR, while the TCRdb copy is restricted to in-frame clones and leaves out a portion. The sample has hundreds of thousands of clones, over 65% seen once. Material for sequencing was naive CD4+ T cells from blood. These receptors were obtained from a man aged 25 to 45 in good health. Each CDR3 is given with its conserved first and last residue.

v_gene: TRBV30
j_gene: TRBJ1-2
CDR3aa: CAWRGTGKYGYTF

v_gene: TRBV29-1
j_gene: TRBJ2-1
CDR3aa: CSVEKGSYNEQFF

v_gene: TRBV6-5
j_gene: TRBJ1-6
CDR3aa: CASSSRNEGSPLHF

v_gene: TRBV28
j_gene: TRBJ2-7
CDR3aa: CASSLGTAPYEQYF

v_gene: TRBV15
j_gene: TRBJ2-7
CDR3aa: CATSRDVSYEQYF

v_gene: TRBV29-1
j_gene: TRBJ2-1
CDR3aa: CSVRTSENNEQFF

v_gene: TRBV5-6
j_gene: TRBJ2-4
CDR3aa: CASRTGQDVPNIQYF

v_gene: TRBV5-1
j_gene: TRBJ2-1
CDR3aa: CASSSTGNEQFF

v_gene: TRBV29-1
j_gene: TRBJ2-5
CDR3aa: CSVRHYQETQYF

v_gene: TRBV11-2
j_gene: TRBJ2-7
CDR3aa: CASSLAARVEQYF

v_gene: TRBV30
j_gene: TRBJ2-4
CDR3aa: CAWSGPPESKNIQYF

v_gene: TRBV29-1
j_gene: TRBJ2-1
CDR3aa: CSVEGQYSYNEQFF

v_gene: TRBV9
j_gene: TRBJ1-3
CDR3aa: CASSVEGTPGSSFSGNTIYF

v_gene: TRBV9
j_gene: TRBJ1-1
CDR3aa: CASSATGTGKTEAFF

v_gene: TRBV30
j_gene: TRBJ2-5
CDR3aa: CAWSVQQGGETQYF

v_gene: TRBV30
j_gene: TRBJ2-7
CDR3aa: CAWRADYEQYF

v_gene: TRBV28
j_gene: TRBJ2-5
CDR3aa: CASRRTERETQYF

v_gene: TRBV15
j_gene: TRBJ2-3
CDR3aa: CATSRVAPGTDTQYF

v_gene: TRBV10-3
j_gene: TRBJ2-3
CDR3aa: CAISEGVKTDTQYF

v_gene: TRBV18
j_gene: TRBJ2-2
CDR3aa: CASSPLAVTSNTGELFF

v_gene: TRBV7-2
j_gene: TRBJ1-2
CDR3aa: CASSTGQGTGSYGYTF

v_gene: TRBV6-5
j_gene: TRBJ2-5
CDR3aa: CASSSELRTQYF

v_gene: TRBV11-2
j_gene: TRBJ2-3
CDR3aa: CASSPSGGTDTQYF

v_gene: TRBV9
j_gene: TRBJ2-5
CDR3aa: CASSTRQGAGETQYF

v_gene: TRBV5-6
j_gene: TRBJ1-1
CDR3aa: CASSLLQMNTEAFF

v_gene: TRBV7-9
j_gene: TRBJ2-1
CDR3aa: CASSLGSGGTKGEQFF

v_gene: TRBV4-3
j_gene: TRBJ2-5
CDR3aa: CASSSQMGETQYF